These 13 T cell receptor beta chains share one sample of origin, sequenced in a study of Graves' ophthalmopathy and Graves' hyperthyroidism. Amplification targeted the TCR beta CDR3 regions, with RNA transcripts as the source material. The first-round RT-PCR employed HTBI primers together with the Qiagen OneStep RT-PCR kit. A multiplex PCR was then performed as the second round. TCRdb processed the multiplex PCR reads anew with MiXCR; each CDR3 protein has one entry. The data show about half a million distinct CDR3 sequences, with about an eighth seen just once and about 10% held by the top ten. The sample comprised blood. Every receptor here comes from a woman aged 30 to 39 with Graves' ophthalmopathy.

This clonotype has a count of ten or more. No DNA is shown, since the ends of the CDR3 on it are uncertain; the CDR3 is the one TCRdb lists. CDR3 protein: CSTLGMETQYF. The V and J genes are TRBV20-1 and TRBJ2-5. The CDR3 has 11 amino acids, counting both end residues. Germline CDR1 is DFQATT and CDR2 is SNEGSKA (reference sequence).

This clonotype was detected ten times or more. The rearrangement uses TRBV2 and TRBJ1-3; tentatively, D is TRBD1 (5 bases). V was pared by 6 bases and J by 3 bases, with 9 bases between. CDR1 is SNHLY, CDR2 FYNNEI, per germline. The CDR3 spans 13 residues. DNA for the CDR3: TGTGCCAGCAGACTGGGGGTTGGAAACACCATATATTTT. This codes for CASRLGVGNTIYF. Looking up the rest from reference TRBV2 and TRBJ1-3 gives the full variable domain: EPEVTQTPSHQVTQMGQEVILRCVPISNHLYFYWYRQILGQKVEFLVSFYNNEISEKSEIFDDQFSVERPDGSNFTLKIRSTKLEDSAMYFCASRLGVGNTIYFGEGSWLTVV.

At least ten counts were recorded for this clonotype. This chain links TRBV27 with TRBJ2-7, with D perhaps matching TRBD1 (5 bases). Trimming stripped 6 bases from V and 6 bases from J, with 9 bases between. Germline CDR1 reads MNHEY; CDR2 reads SMNVEV (reference sequence). The CDR3 spans 11 residues. CDR3 nucleotide sequence: TGTGCCAGCAGCGATACAGGCGAGCAGTACTTC. Amino acids: CASSDTGEQYF.

This clonotype has at least ten counts. V gene TRBV5-6 combines with J gene TRBJ2-5; perhaps TRBD1 as D (6 bases). The V gene's germline CDR1 is SGHDT and CDR2 YYEEEE. Trimming cost V 3 bases and J 5 bases, with 17 bases left between them. The CDR3 extends over 15 amino acids. The CDR3: CASSSLQGTGETQYF. As DNA, the CDR3 is TGTGCCAGCAGCTCCCTACAGGGAACGGGGGAGACCCAGTACTTC.

At least ten counts were recorded for this clonotype. In DNA, the CDR3 is TGTGCCAGCAGCTTAATTCGACGGCATGAGACCCAGTACTTC. It codes for CASSLIRRHETQYF. The V and J genes are TRBV11-2 and TRBJ2-5; D is ambiguous. The CDR3 sequence is 14 residues long. CDR1 and CDR2 from the germline V gene are SGHAT and FQNNGV. Deletions cut 2 bases from V and 5 bases from J, with 12 bases between.

In this sample, this clonotype turned up a few times. The genes are TRBV3-1 and TRBJ2-7; 10 nucleotides match TRBD1. The length of the CDR3 is 16 residues. Germline V gives CDR1 LGHDT, CDR2 YNNKEL (reference sequence). The J segment lost 4 bases and the V segment lost 0 bases, leaving 6 bases of the junction unmatched. As DNA, the CDR3 is TGTGCCAGCAGCCAAGATTACGGGACAGGGGCTTACGAGCAGTACTTC. It is translated as CASSQDYGTGAYEQYF.

Ten or more counts support this clonotype. This chain's CDR3 is CASSEIGDRVGETQYF. In DNA, the CDR3 is TGTGCCAGCAGTGAAATAGGGGACAGGGTAGGAGAGACCCAGTACTTC. This rearrangement joins TRBV6-1 to TRBJ2-5; 9 nucleotides line up with TRBD1. The CDR3 spans 16 residues. V trimming: 2 bases; J trimming: 4 bases; junction bases outside the gene matches: 8. Germline V gene sequence: CDR1 MNHNS, CDR2 SASEGT.

This clonotype was detected ten times or more. The chain carries TRBV2 and TRBJ1-2, with D uncertain. The CDR3 is 13 amino acids. The ends were cut back, 8 bases at V and 5 bases at J, with 15 bases in the middle. Germline V gives CDR1 SNHLY, CDR2 FYNNEI. The CDR3 sequence is CASGSRAGYGYTF. The CDR3 DNA follows: TGTGCCAGCGGGTCAAGGGCCGGGTATGGCTACACCTTC.

This clonotype was seen a few times. A much larger clone differs from this one at a single base, so this may be a read error. The CDR3 does not end in the conserved phenylalanine or tryptophan, so this is likely a read error. This chain uses TRBV24-1 with TRBJ2-2; TRBD2 agrees at 14 bases. The germline V gene has CDR1 KGHDR and CDR2 SFDVKD. The CDR3 contains 18 residues. With 4 bases clipped from V and 9 bases from J, the junction kept 12 bases outside the gene matches. CDR3 bases: TGTGCCACCAGTGAACGGACTAGCGGGGGGACATTTTTCCGGGAGCTGTTTTTG. Protein sequence: CATSERTSGGTFFRELFL.

This clonotype appeared many times. This sequence joins TRBV20-1 and TRBJ2-7; TRBD2 matches 7 bases. In germline, CDR1 is DFQATT, CDR2 SNEGSKA (reference sequence). Unmatched junction bases numbered 14, after V lost 5 bases and J lost 7 bases. This CDR3 spans 14 amino acids. The CDR3 coding sequence is TGCAGTGCTCTAGGGCCGGGGGGTACTGGAGAGCAGTACTTC. Amino acids: CSALGPGGTGEQYF.

This clonotype was seen repeatedly, ten times or more. This sequence joins TRBV11-3 and TRBJ1-2; a weak D match, TRBD1 (6 bases). CDR3 length: 12 amino acids. The V and J ends lost 5 bases and 4 bases respectively, with 8 bases between them. CDR1 SGHNT and CDR2 YENEEA come from the germline V gene. In DNA, the CDR3 is TGTGCCAGCAGCGACAGGACCTATGGCTACACCTTC. This codes for CASSDRTYGYTF.

This clonotype showed up just a few times. The chain joins TRBV28 to TRBJ1-1; D call uncertain. Trimming took 6 bases from V and 1 from J, leaving 6 bases between them. Germline V gene lookup returns CDR1 MDHEN and CDR2 SYDVKM. The CDR3 loop spans 12 amino acids. The CDR3 is CASRPPNTEAFF. Here the CDR3 DNA reads TGTGCCAGCAGACCCCCGAACACTGAAGCTTTCTTT. Full variable domain (outside the CDR3, taken from reference TRBV28 and TRBJ1-1): DVKVTQSSRYLVKRTGEKVFLECVQDMDHENMFWYRQDPGLGLRLIYFSYDVKMKEKGDIPEGYSVSREKKERFSLILESASTNQTSMYLCASRPPNTEAFFGQGTRLTVV.

This clonotype showed up many times. J is TRBJ1-1 and V is TRBV6-2 or TRBV6-3; TRBD1 aligns across 7 bases. Germline V gene data show CDR1 as MNHEY and CDR2 as SVGEGT. J was trimmed by 5 bases and V by 6 bases; bases with no gene match: 6. This CDR3 region has 13 residues. Here the CDR3 DNA reads TGTGCCAGCAGGGACAGGATGTCAACTGAAGCTTTCTTT. It encodes CASRDRMSTEAFF.